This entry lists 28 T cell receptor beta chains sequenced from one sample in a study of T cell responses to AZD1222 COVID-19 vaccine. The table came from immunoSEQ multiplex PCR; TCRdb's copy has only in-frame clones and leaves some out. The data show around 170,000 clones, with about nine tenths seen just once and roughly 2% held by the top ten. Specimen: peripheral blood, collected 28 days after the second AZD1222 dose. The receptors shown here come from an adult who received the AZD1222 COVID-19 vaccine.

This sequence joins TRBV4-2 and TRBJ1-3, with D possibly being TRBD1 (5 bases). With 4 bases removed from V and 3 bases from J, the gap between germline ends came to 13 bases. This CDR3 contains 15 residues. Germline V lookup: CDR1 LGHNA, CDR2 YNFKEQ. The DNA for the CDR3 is TGTGCCAGCAGCCCACAGGAGGGGAATGGAAACACCATATATTTT. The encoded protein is CASSPQEGNGNTIYF.

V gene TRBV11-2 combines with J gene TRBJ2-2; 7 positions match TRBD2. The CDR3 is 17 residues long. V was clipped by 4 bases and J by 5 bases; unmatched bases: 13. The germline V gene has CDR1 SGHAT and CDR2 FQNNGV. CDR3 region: CASSSKPGLLRTGELFF. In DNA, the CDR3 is TGTGCCAGCAGCTCAAAACCGGGACTACTAAGAACCGGGGAGCTGTTTTTT.

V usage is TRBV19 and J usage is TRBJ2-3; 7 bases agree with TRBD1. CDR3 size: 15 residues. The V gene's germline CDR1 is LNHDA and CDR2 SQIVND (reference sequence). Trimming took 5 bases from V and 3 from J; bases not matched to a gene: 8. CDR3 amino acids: CASSARGGNTDTQYF. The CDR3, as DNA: TGTGCCAGTAGTGCCCGAGGGGGCAATACAGATACGCAGTATTTT.

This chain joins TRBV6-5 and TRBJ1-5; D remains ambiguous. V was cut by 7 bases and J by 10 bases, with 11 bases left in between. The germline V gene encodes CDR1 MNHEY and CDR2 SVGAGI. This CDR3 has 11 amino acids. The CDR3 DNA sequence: TGTGCCAGCACTGGAAGCGGTCCCCAGCATTTT. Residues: CASTGSGPQHF.

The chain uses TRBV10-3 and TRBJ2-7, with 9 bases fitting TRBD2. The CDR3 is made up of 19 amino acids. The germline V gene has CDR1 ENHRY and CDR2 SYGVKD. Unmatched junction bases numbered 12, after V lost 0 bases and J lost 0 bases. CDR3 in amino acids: CAISESGVSTAGGSYEQYF. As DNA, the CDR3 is TGTGCCATCAGTGAGTCAGGAGTTTCCACAGCGGGAGGCTCCTACGAGCAGTACTTC.

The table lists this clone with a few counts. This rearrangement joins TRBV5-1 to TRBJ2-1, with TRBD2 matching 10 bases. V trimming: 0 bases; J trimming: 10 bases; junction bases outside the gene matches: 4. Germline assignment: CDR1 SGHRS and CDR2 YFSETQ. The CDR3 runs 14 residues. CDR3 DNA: TGCGCCAGCAGCTTGGCTAGCGGGAGCAGAGAGCAGTTCTTC. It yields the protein CASSLASGSREQFF. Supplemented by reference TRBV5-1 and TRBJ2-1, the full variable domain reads KAGVTQTPRYLIKTRGQQVTLSCSPISGHRSVSWYQQTPGQGLQFLFEYFSETQRNKGNFPGRFSGRQFSNSRSEMNVSTLELGDSALYLCASSLASGSREQFFGPGTRLTVL.

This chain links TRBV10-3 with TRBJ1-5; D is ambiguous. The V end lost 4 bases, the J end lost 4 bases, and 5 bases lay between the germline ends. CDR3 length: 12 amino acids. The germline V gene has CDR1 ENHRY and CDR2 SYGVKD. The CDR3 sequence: CAISGQNQPQHF. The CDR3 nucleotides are TGTGCCATCAGTGGGCAAAATCAGCCCCAGCATTTT.

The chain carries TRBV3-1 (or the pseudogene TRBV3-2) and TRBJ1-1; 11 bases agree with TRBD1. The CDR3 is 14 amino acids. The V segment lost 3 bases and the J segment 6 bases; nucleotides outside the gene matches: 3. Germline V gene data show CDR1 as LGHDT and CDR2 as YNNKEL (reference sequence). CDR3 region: CASSQRDRGSEAFF. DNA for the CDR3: TGTGCCAGCAGCCAGCGGGACAGGGGGTCTGAAGCTTTCTTT.

The CDR3 loop is CASSFATSNSPLHF. Here the CDR3 DNA reads TGTGCCAGCAGCTTCGCGACGTCGAATTCACCCCTCCACTTT. The gene calls are TRBV11-2 and TRBJ1-6; D remains unclear. CDR1 is SGHAT and CDR2 is FQNNGV in the germline V gene. Trimming stripped 3 bases from V and 7 bases from J, with 10 bases between. The CDR3 is 14 amino acids.

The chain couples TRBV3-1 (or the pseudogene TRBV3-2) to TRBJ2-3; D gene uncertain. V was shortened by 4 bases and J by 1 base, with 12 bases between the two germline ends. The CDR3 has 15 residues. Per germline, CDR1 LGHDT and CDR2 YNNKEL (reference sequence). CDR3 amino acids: CASSLGCFCTDTQYF. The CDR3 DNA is TGTGCCAGCAGCCTAGGGTGTTTCTGCACAGATACGCAGTATTTT.

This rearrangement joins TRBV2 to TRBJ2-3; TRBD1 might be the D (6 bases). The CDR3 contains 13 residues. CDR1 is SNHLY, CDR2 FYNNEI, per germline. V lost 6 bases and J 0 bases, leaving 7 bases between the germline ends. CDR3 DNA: TGTGCCAGCAGGGGGGCCAGCACAGATACGCAGTATTTT. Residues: CASRGASTDTQYF. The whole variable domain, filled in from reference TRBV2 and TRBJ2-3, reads EPEVTQTPSHQVTQMGQEVILRCVPISNHLYFYWYRQILGQKVEFLVSFYNNEISEKSEIFDDQFSVERPDGSNFTLKIRSTKLEDSAMYFCASRGASTDTQYFGPGTRLTVL.

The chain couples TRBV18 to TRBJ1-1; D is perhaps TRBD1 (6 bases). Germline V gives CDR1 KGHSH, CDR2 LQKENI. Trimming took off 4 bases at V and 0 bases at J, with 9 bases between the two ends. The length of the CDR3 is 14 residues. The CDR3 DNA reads TGTGCCAGCTCACTAGGGGGAATGAACACTGAAGCTTTCTTT. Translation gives CASSLGGMNTEAFF.

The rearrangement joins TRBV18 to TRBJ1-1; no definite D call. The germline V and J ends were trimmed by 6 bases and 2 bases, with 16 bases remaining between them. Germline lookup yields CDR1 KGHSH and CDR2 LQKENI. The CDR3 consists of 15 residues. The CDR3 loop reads CASSTGADLNTEAFF. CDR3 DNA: TGTGCCAGCTCCACGGGAGCGGATCTAAACACTGAAGCTTTCTTT.

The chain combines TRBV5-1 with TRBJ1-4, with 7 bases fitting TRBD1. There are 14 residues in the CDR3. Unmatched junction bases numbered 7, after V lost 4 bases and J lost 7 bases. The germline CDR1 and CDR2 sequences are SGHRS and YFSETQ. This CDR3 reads CASSRGQVREKLFF. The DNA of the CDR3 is TGCGCCAGCAGCCGAGGACAGGTCCGTGAAAAACTGTTTTTT.

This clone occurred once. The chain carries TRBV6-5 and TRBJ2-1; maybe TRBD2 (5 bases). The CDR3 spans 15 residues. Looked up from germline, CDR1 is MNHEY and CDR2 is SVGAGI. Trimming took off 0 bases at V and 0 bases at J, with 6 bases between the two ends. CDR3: CASSYSGSSYNEQFF. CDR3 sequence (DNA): TGTGCCAGCAGTTACTCGGGGAGCTCCTACAATGAGCAGTTCTTC.

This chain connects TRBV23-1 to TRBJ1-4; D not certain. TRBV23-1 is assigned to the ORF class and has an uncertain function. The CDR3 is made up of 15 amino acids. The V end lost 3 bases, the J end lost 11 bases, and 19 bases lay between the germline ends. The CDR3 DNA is TGCGCCAGCAGTCATCATGGACGGACGACCCGGAAACTGTTTTTT. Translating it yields CASSHHGRTTRKLFF.

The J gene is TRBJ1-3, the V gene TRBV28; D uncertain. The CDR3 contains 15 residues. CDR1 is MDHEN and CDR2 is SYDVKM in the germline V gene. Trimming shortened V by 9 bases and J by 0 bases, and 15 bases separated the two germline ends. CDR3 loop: CASTPAEFSGNTIYF. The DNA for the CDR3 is TGTGCCAGTACGCCGGCAGAATTCTCTGGAAACACCATATATTTT.

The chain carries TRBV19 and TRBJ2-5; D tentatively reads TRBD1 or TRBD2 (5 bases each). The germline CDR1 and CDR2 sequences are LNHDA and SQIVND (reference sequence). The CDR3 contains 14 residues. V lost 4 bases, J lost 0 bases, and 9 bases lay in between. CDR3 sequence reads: CASSRGRDQETQYF. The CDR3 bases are TGTGCCAGTAGTAGGGGACGGGACCAAGAGACCCAGTACTTC. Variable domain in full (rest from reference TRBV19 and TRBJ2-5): DGGITQSPKYLFRKEGQNVTLSCEQNLNHDAMYWYRQDPGQGLRLIYYSQIVNDFQKGDIAEGYSVSREKKESFPLTVTSAQKNPTAFYLCASSRGRDQETQYFGPGTRLLVL.

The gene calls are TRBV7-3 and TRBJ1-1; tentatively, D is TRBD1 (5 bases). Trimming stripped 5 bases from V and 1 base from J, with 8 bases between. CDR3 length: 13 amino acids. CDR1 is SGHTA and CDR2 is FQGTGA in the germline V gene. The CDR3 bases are TGTGCCAGCAGCCAAACAGGGAACACTGAAGCTTTCTTT. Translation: CASSQTGNTEAFF.

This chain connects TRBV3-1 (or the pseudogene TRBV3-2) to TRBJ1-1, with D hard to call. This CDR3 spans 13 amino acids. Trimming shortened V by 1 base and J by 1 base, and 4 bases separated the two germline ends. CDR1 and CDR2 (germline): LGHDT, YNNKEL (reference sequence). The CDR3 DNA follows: TGTGCCAGCAGCCAAGCCTCGAACACTGAAGCTTTCTTT. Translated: CASSQASNTEAFF.

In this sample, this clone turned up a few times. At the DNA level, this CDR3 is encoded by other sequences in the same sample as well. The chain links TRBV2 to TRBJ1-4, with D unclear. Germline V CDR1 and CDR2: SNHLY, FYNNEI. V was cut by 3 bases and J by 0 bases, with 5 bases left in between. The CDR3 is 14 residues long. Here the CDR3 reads CASSDSATNEKLFF. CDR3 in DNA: TGTGCCAGCAGTGACAGTGCAACTAATGAAAAACTGTTTTTT.

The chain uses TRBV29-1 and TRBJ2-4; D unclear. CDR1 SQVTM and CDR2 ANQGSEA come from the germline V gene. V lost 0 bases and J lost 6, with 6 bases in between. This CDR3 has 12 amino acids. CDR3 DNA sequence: TGCAGCGTTGAAGACAACCGAAACATTCAGTACTTC. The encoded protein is CSVEDNRNIQYF.

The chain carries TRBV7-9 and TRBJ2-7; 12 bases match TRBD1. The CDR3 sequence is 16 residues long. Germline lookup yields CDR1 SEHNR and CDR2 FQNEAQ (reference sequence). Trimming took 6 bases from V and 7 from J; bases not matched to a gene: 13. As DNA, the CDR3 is TGTGCCAGCAGTTTCTGGTTGGGACAGGGGGCCGGGGAGCAGTACTTC. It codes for CASSFWLGQGAGEQYF.

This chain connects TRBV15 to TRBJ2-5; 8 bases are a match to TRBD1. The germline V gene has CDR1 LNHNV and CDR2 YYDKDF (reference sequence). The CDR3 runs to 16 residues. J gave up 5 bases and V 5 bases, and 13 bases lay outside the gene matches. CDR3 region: CATSGQRIRGRETQYF. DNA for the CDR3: TGTGCCACCAGCGGACAGCGAATCAGGGGGCGGGAGACCCAGTACTTC.

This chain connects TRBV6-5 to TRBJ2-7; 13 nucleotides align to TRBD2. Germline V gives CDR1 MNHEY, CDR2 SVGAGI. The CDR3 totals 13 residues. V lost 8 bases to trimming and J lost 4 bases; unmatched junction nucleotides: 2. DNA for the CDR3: TGTGCCAGCCGGACTAGCGGGGGATACGAGCAGTACTTC. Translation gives CASRTSGGYEQYF.

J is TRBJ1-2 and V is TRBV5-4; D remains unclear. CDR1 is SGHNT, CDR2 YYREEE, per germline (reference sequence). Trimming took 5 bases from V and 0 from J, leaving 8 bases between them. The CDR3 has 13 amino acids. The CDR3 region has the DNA TGTGCCAGCAGTGTCGGCGCTAACTATGGCTACACCTTC. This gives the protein CASSVGANYGYTF.

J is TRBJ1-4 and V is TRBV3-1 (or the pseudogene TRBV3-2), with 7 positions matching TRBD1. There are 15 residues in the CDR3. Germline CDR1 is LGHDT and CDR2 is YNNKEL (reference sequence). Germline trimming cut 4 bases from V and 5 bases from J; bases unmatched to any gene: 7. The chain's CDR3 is CASSPPRTGNEKLFF. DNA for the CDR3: TGTGCCAGCAGCCCCCCGAGGACAGGCAATGAAAAACTGTTTTTT.

The CDR3 loop is CASSLAGLYGKNIQYF. The CDR3 DNA follows: TGCGCCAGCAGCTTGGCCGGGCTCTACGGCAAAAACATTCAGTACTTC. The chain joins TRBV5-1 to TRBJ2-4; D remains ambiguous. Trimming pared 0 bases from V and 3 bases from J, leaving 13 bases between. The CDR3 contains 16 residues. Germline V lookup: CDR1 SGHRS, CDR2 YFSETQ.